The rows below give T cell receptor beta chains drawn from one sample of a study of T cell responses to AZD1222 COVID-19 vaccine. Using immunoSEQ multiplex PCR, the repertoire was profiled, and TCRdb retains in-frame clones only, with some absent. The data show about 86,000 clones, approximately 91% seen once. The sequences come from peripheral blood, collected 28 days after the second AZD1222 dose. These receptors were taken from an adult who received the AZD1222 COVID-19 vaccine. Each CDR3 is given with its conserved first and last residue. The D gene is left open where the match is weak. Rows may omit the clone size; those that give it use once, few, many or a size class.

j_call,clone_size,d_call,v_call,cdr3_nt,cdr3_aa
TRBJ1-5,once,TRBD1,TRBV19,TGTGCCAGTAGTATTACAGGGGCACTCAATAGCAATCAGCCCCAGCATTTT,CASSITGALNSNQPQHF
TRBJ2-7,NA,NA,TRBV12-3/TRBV12-4,TGTGCCAGCAGTTTAGGGACTTACGAGCAGTACTTC,CASSLGTYEQYF
TRBJ1-1,NA,NA,TRBV19,TGTGCCAGTAGTATGATGCAGGGCACTGAAGCTTTCTTT,CASSMMQGTEAFF
TRBJ1-5,once,NA,TRBV4-1,TGCGCCAGCAGCCTAAGGGGCAATCAGCCCCAGCATTTT,CASSLRGNQPQHF
TRBJ2-5,NA,NA,TRBV7-2,TGTGCCAGCAGCTTAGTAGAAGGGACCCAGTACTTC,CASSLVEGTQYF
TRBJ2-1,NA,NA,TRBV7-2,TGTGCCAGCAGCTTAGTACCCGGACTACAATACAATGAGCAGTTCTTC,CASSLVPGLQYNEQFF
TRBJ1-5,NA,NA,TRBV2,TGTGCCAGCAGTGCCTCAGGGCTGTATCAGCCCCAGCATTTT,CASSASGLYQPQHF
TRBJ1-2,NA,NA,TRBV6-5,TGTGCCAGCAGTTACTCGAACAGCCCCAATGGCTACACCTTC,CASSYSNSPNGYTF
TRBJ2-1,NA,NA,TRBV2,TGTGCCAGCATCGAGAGGTCATCCAGTTACAATGAGCAGTTCTTC,CASIERSSSYNEQFF
TRBJ2-1,NA,TRBD2,TRBV6-4,TGTGCCAGCAGCCCTTCTAGCGGGAGCCCGAGTGAGCAGTTCTTC,CASSPSSGSPSEQFF
TRBJ2-6,NA,TRBD1,TRBV10-1,TGCGCCAGCGGGGGACAGACGAACTCTGGGGCCAACGTCCTGACTTTC,CASGGQTNSGANVLTF
TRBJ2-5,NA,NA,TRBV3-1/TRBV3-2,TGTGCCAGCAGCCAAGTCCTCAGCCTCCAAGAGACCCAGTACTTC,CASSQVLSLQETQYF
TRBJ1-1,NA,NA,TRBV5-1,TGCGCCAGCAGCTTGAATACAGGGAGAGTGAACACTGAAGCTTTCTTT,CASSLNTGRVNTEAFF
TRBJ2-5,NA,NA,TRBV7-9,TGTGCCAGCAGCGCCCCCTCTGAAGAGACCCAGTACTTC,CASSAPSEETQYF
TRBJ1-1,NA,TRBD1,TRBV19,TGTGCCAGTAGTTTAGACTACAGGGGGAATCCTGAAGCTTTCTTT,CASSLDYRGNPEAFF
TRBJ1-5,NA,NA,TRBV28,TGTGCCAGCAGTGTATCGGGCCCCTACAATCAGCCCCAGCATTTT,CASSVSGPYNQPQHF